The 30 T cell receptor beta chains below come from one sample, sequenced in a study of beta chain features in type 1 diabetes. Investigators reverse transcribed all isolated RNA, so they sequenced expressed TCRB transcripts. Clones were sequenced by immunoSEQ multiplex PCR, and TCRdb holds only the in-frame ones, with some missing. The sample consists of hundreds of thousands of clones, over 12% of them appearing once. These receptors lack a known antigen. Notes on the study in general: Type 1 diabetes patients had moderately but significantly shorter TCRB CDR3s in all four CD4+ subsets.

The material sequenced was naive CD4+ T cells from blood. The receptors were gathered from a man between 18 and 35 years old with type 1 diabetes.

This clone was counted between two and nine times. This chain joins TRBV7-9 and TRBJ1-5; no clear D gene. The CDR3 has 14 amino acids. V was pared by 1 base and J by 9 bases, with 13 bases between. In germline, CDR1 is SEHNR, CDR2 FQNEAQ (reference sequence). CDR3 sequence: CASSLDGPLGPQHF. The CDR3 region has the DNA TGTGCCAGCAGCTTAGACGGCCCTCTCGGGCCCCAGCATTTT.

This rearrangement joins TRBV14 to TRBJ2-5; 10 positions agree with TRBD2. The CDR3 sequence is 16 residues long. Germline trimming cut 3 bases from V and 1 base from J; bases unmatched to any gene: 5. Germline CDR1 reads SGHDN; CDR2 reads FVKESK. CDR3 in DNA: TGTGCCAGCAGCCATTCGGGACTAGCGAGCCAAGAGACCCAGTACTTC. It specifies CASSHSGLASQETQYF.

The chain uses TRBV29-1 and TRBJ1-2; D is ambiguous. V was trimmed by 7 bases and J by 5 bases, leaving 17 bases between them. Germline lookup yields CDR1 SQVTM and CDR2 ANQGSEA. This CDR3 region has 13 residues. CDR3 sequence reads: CSALADFGYGYTF. Written as DNA, the CDR3 is TGCAGCGCCCTCGCCGATTTCGGGTATGGCTACACCTTC.

Only a few counts were recorded for this clone. Different DNA sequences within this sample yield the same CDR3. This chain links TRBV25-1 with TRBJ1-4; D might be TRBD1 (5 bases). This CDR3 is 13 amino acids long. Per the germline V gene, CDR1 is MGHDK and CDR2 is SYGVNS. The germline V and J ends were trimmed by 6 bases and 0 bases, with 5 bases remaining between them. The CDR3 spells CASSRATNEKLFF. CDR3 nucleotides: TGTGCCAGCAGCAGGGCAACTAATGAAAAACTGTTTTTT. Filled out from reference TRBV25-1 and TRBJ1-4, the complete variable domain reads EADIYQTPRYLVIGTGKKITLECSQTMGHDKMYWYQQDPGMELHLIHYSYGVNSTEKGDLSSESTVSRIRTEHFPLTLESARPSHTSQYLCASSRATNEKLFFGSGTQLSVL.

The chain carries TRBV5-6 and TRBJ2-3; a weak D match, TRBD1 (5 bases). V was pared by 3 bases and J by 4 bases, with 18 bases between. Per the germline V gene, CDR1 is SGHDT and CDR2 is YYEEEE. CDR3 size: 16 residues. The CDR3 region is CASSSLGGPQADTQYF. The CDR3 nucleotides are TGTGCCAGCAGCTCCCTAGGTGGCCCACAGGCAGATACGCAGTATTTT.

The chain recombines TRBV20-1 with TRBJ1-1; D call uncertain. V was cut by 8 bases and J by 5 bases, with 3 bases left in between. The CDR3 consists of 8 residues. Looked up from germline, CDR1 is DFQATT and CDR2 is SNEGSKA (reference sequence). The CDR3 protein is CSPTEAFF. The CDR3 nucleotides read TGCAGTCCGACTGAAGCTTTCTTT.

Only a few counts were recorded for this clone. This chain links TRBV6-6 with TRBJ1-2; D perhaps matches TRBD1 (6 bases). CDR3 length: 15 residues. V lost 8 bases and J lost 0, with 16 bases in between. Per germline, CDR1 MNHNY and CDR2 SVGAGI (reference sequence). The CDR3 loop reads CASAPTGKANYGYTF. The CDR3 DNA reads TGTGCCAGCGCCCCGACAGGAAAAGCTAACTATGGCTACACCTTC.

The table lists this clone with a few counts. The gene calls are TRBV30 and TRBJ1-1; D ambiguous. Trimming stripped 4 bases from V and 1 base from J, with 10 bases between. This CDR3 is 13 amino acids long. CDR1 and CDR2 from the germline V gene are GTSNPN and SVGIG (reference sequence). CDR3 in amino acids: CAWMAEGNTEAFF. CDR3 DNA sequence: TGTGCCTGGATGGCAGAGGGGAACACTGAAGCTTTCTTT.

V usage is TRBV4-1 and J usage is TRBJ1-1, with D perhaps matching TRBD1 (6 bases). V was trimmed by 2 bases and J by 4 bases, leaving 14 bases between them. This CDR3 has 15 amino acids. Germline CDR1 is MGHRA and CDR2 is YSYEKL. CDR3 region: CASSQFRGLVTEAFF. As DNA, the CDR3 is TGCGCCAGCAGCCAATTCCGGGGGCTGGTCACTGAAGCTTTCTTT.

The chain recombines TRBV5-1 with TRBJ2-5; D possibly uses TRBD1 or TRBD2 (5 bases each). This CDR3 comprises 15 residues. Germline CDR1 and CDR2: SGHRS and YFSETQ. Deletions cut 0 bases from V and 5 bases from J, with 14 bases between. The CDR3 here is CASSLAGRDAETQYF. The CDR3 DNA follows: TGCGCCAGCAGCTTGGCTGGCAGGGACGCGGAGACCCAGTACTTC.

The V and J genes are TRBV2 and TRBJ2-2; no reliable D call. CDR1 SNHLY and CDR2 FYNNEI come from the germline V gene. The V end lost 8 bases, the J end lost 0 bases, and 13 bases lay between the germline ends. CDR3 size: 15 residues. CDR3 loop: CASGEDPANTGELFF. In DNA form, the CDR3 reads TGTGCCAGCGGCGAGGACCCGGCGAACACCGGGGAGCTGTTTTTT.

J is TRBJ2-3 and V is TRBV7-8; D gene unclear. Per germline, CDR1 SGHVS and CDR2 FQNEAQ. There are 12 residues in the CDR3. Trimming took off 5 bases at V and 4 bases at J, with 7 bases between the two ends. CDR3 sequence (DNA): TGTGCCAGCAGCCCTTTCCCAGATACGCAGTATTTT. This translates into CASSPFPDTQYF.

The V and J genes are TRBV5-1 and TRBJ2-3; weak D call: TRBD1 (6 bases). V was clipped by 0 bases and J by 6 bases, with 8 bases between them. The CDR3 consists of 13 residues. The germline V gene has CDR1 SGHRS and CDR2 YFSETQ. Here the CDR3 reads CASSLDQGDTQYF. DNA of the CDR3: TGCGCCAGCAGCTTGGACCAGGGGGATACGCAGTATTTT.

This clone was counted between two and nine times. The chain carries TRBV18 and TRBJ2-3, with D perhaps being TRBD1 or TRBD2 (5 bases each). Germline assignment: CDR1 KGHSH and CDR2 LQKENI. CDR3 size: 14 residues. The V end lost 3 bases, the J end lost 4 bases, and 11 bases lay between the germline ends. CDR3 region: CASSPRGTPDTQYF. The CDR3 DNA follows: TGTGCCAGCTCACCTCGTGGGACCCCAGATACGCAGTATTTT.

V is TRBV9 and J is TRBJ1-1; 9 bases line up with TRBD1. CDR1 and CDR2 (germline): SGDLS, YYNGEE. The CDR3 has 16 amino acids. Losses at the gene ends were 4 bases for V and 1 base for J; bases not matched to a gene: 8. Here the CDR3 reads CASSPRTGVSNTEAFF. In nucleotides, the CDR3 is TGTGCCAGCAGCCCCCGGACAGGGGTTTCGAACACTGAAGCTTTCTTT.

The V gene is TRBV7-3, the J gene TRBJ2-1; 9 bases align to TRBD1. Germline V gene lookup returns CDR1 SGHTA and CDR2 FQGTGA. This CDR3 has 13 amino acids. Losses at the gene ends were 5 bases for V and 15 bases for J; bases not matched to a gene: 11. CDR3 in DNA: TGTGCCAGCAGCGAAGGAAGGACAGGGGCTTCGTTCTTC. Translating gives CASSEGRTGASFF. Filled out from reference TRBV7-3 and TRBJ2-1, the complete variable domain reads GAGVSQTPSNKVTEKGKYVELRCDPISGHTALYWYRQSLGQGPEFLIYFQGTGAADDSGLPNDRFFAVRPEGSVSTLKIQRTERGDSAVYLCASSEGRTGASFFGPGTRLTVL.

This clone was seen a few times. The chain carries TRBV5-1 and TRBJ2-3, with 10 bases that match TRBD2. Per germline, CDR1 SGHRS and CDR2 YFSETQ. This CDR3 is built from 13 residues. Trimming at V came to 2 bases and at J to 10 bases, leaving 4 bases not matched to a gene. The CDR3 here is CASSFLAGEAQYF. The CDR3 bases are TGCGCCAGCAGCTTCCTAGCGGGGGAAGCGCAGTATTTT.

The chain carries TRBV6-5 and TRBJ1-3, with unresolved D. Trimming took 2 bases from V and 2 from J, leaving 4 bases between them. Germline V CDR1 and CDR2: MNHEY, SVGAGI. The CDR3 runs to 13 residues. The CDR3 DNA sequence: TGTGCCAGCAGTTACAGACCTGGAAACACCATATATTTT. This gives the protein CASSYRPGNTIYF.

This clone was detected only a few times. This rearrangement joins TRBV9 to TRBJ2-3, with a weak D call TRBD2 (5 bases). With 0 bases removed from V and 9 bases from J, the gap between germline ends came to 8 bases. Germline V lookup: CDR1 SGDLS, CDR2 YYNGEE. CDR3 length: 12 residues. CDR3 amino acids: CASSVVGGTQYF. For the CDR3, the DNA is TGTGCCAGCAGCGTAGTCGGCGGGACGCAGTATTTT. The full variable domain, its missing parts supplied by reference TRBV9 and TRBJ2-3, is DSGVTQTPKHLITATGQRVTLRCSPRSGDLSVYWYQQSLDQGLQFLIQYYNGEERAKGNILERFSAQQFPDLHSELNLSSLELGDSALYFCASSVVGGTQYFGPGTRLTVL.

The gene calls are TRBV20-1 and TRBJ1-1, with 8 bases aligning to TRBD1. Germline assignment: CDR1 DFQATT and CDR2 SNEGSKA (reference sequence). Germline trimming cut 5 bases from V and 11 bases from J; bases unmatched to any gene: 4. The CDR3 runs to 10 residues. CDR3 sequence reads: CSARRDRAFF. CDR3 DNA: TGCAGTGCTCGCCGGGACAGGGCTTTCTTT.

The chain is built from TRBV5-6 and TRBJ2-6; D gene uncertain. Germline assignment: CDR1 SGHDT and CDR2 YYEEEE. The V gene lost 1 base and the J gene lost 1 base, with 6 bases spanning the gap. This CDR3 is 15 amino acids long. The CDR3 sequence: CASSLLGSGANVLTF. The CDR3 nucleotides read TGTGCCAGCAGCTTGTTGGGATCTGGGGCCAACGTCCTGACTTTC.

This rearrangement joins TRBV7-3 to TRBJ2-3; D perhaps matches TRBD2 (6 bases). V dropped 5 bases and J dropped 1 base, with 16 bases sitting between them. In germline, CDR1 is SGHTA, CDR2 FQGTGA. CDR3 size: 16 residues. CDR3 residues: CASSPTPGVGTDTQYF. The CDR3, as DNA: TGTGCCAGCAGCCCTACCCCGGGGGTTGGCACAGATACGCAGTATTTT.

This chain connects TRBV27 to TRBJ1-1; D unclear. The CDR3 length is 15 residues. The V and J ends lost 7 bases and 0 bases respectively, with 15 bases between them. The germline V gene encodes CDR1 MNHEY and CDR2 SMNVEV (reference sequence). The CDR3 nucleotides are TGTGCCAGCAAGGTCCGAAACGGGGTGAACACTGAAGCTTTCTTT. This codes for CASKVRNGVNTEAFF.

This clone has more than one count but fewer than ten. The rearrangement uses TRBV2 and TRBJ2-3; D possibly corresponds to TRBD1 (6 bases). There are 13 residues in the CDR3. Trimming took off 7 bases at V and 2 bases at J, with 10 bases between the two ends. Germline-derived CDR1 and CDR2 are SNHLY and FYNNEI. The CDR3 region is CASMDSYTDTQYF. The CDR3 coding sequence is TGTGCCAGCATGGACAGCTACACAGATACGCAGTATTTT.

The V gene is TRBV25-1, the J gene TRBJ1-1; 10 bases fit TRBD1. Looked up from germline, CDR1 is MGHDK and CDR2 is SYGVNS. The CDR3 covers 14 residues. The J segment lost 5 bases and the V segment lost 4 bases, leaving 4 bases of the junction unmatched. The CDR3 region is CASSARQGATEAFF. CDR3 nucleotide sequence: TGTGCCAGCAGTGCCCGACAGGGGGCAACTGAAGCTTTCTTT. The full variable domain, its missing parts supplied by reference TRBV25-1 and TRBJ1-1, is EADIYQTPRYLVIGTGKKITLECSQTMGHDKMYWYQQDPGMELHLIHYSYGVNSTEKGDLSSESTVSRIRTEHFPLTLESARPSHTSQYLCASSARQGATEAFFGQGTRLTVV.

The V gene is TRBV28, the J gene TRBJ2-1, with 14 positions matching TRBD2. Germline lookup yields CDR1 MDHEN and CDR2 SYDVKM. V lost 5 bases, J lost 7 bases, and 10 bases stayed unmatched. The CDR3 covers 17 residues. CDR3 protein: CASSRGHWTSGGNEQFF. CDR3 nucleotide sequence: TGTGCCAGCAGTCGGGGACATTGGACTAGCGGGGGGAATGAGCAGTTCTTC.

This clone has just a few counts. The rearrangement joins TRBV10-3 to TRBJ2-5, with a weak D call TRBD1 (6 bases). The CDR3 runs 14 residues. Germline V CDR1 and CDR2: ENHRY, SYGVKD. Trimming left V 3 bases short and J 2 bases short, with 10 bases between. The DNA for the CDR3 is TGTGCCATCAGTGACTCGACAGGACAAGAGACCCAGTACTTC. Translated: CAISDSTGQETQYF.

The chain has TRBV5-1 and TRBJ2-1; D unresolved. CDR1 SGHRS and CDR2 YFSETQ come from the germline V gene. The CDR3 loop spans 15 amino acids. The ends were cut back, 0 bases at V and 1 base at J, with 8 bases in the middle. The CDR3 DNA reads as TGCGCCAGCAGCTTGGAGTCGGTATCCTACAATGAGCAGTTCTTC. This gives the protein CASSLESVSYNEQFF.

A few counts support this clone. This chain links TRBV5-1 with TRBJ2-5; 8 bases map to TRBD1. Germline CDR1 SGHRS, CDR2 YFSETQ. CDR3 length equals 15 residues. V shed 5 bases, J shed 5 bases, and the junction held 11 bases outside the gene matches. The CDR3 coding sequence is TGCGCCAGCAGTTTACAGGGGGATTTGAAGGAGACCCAGTACTTC. Translation: CASSLQGDLKETQYF. The full variable domain, with the rest looked up from reference TRBV5-1 and TRBJ2-5, is KAGVTQTPRYLIKTRGQQVTLSCSPISGHRSVSWYQQTPGQGLQFLFEYFSETQRNKGNFPGRFSGRQFSNSRSEMNVSTLELGDSALYLCASSLQGDLKETQYFGPGTRLLVL.

This rearrangement joins TRBV4-3 to TRBJ2-1; D possibly corresponds to TRBD2 (5 bases). The CDR3 loop spans 16 amino acids. The V end was cut by 1 base, the J end by 0 bases, with 10 bases between. Germline V lookup: CDR1 LGHNA, CDR2 YSLEER. The CDR3 is CASSQGLASSYNEQFF. In nucleotides, the CDR3 is TGCGCCAGCAGCCAAGGTCTAGCAAGCTCCTACAATGAGCAGTTCTTC.